Listed below are T cell receptor beta chains from one sample, sequenced in a study of blood T cells in healthy people across ages. TCRdb independently ran MiXCR on the 5' RACE reads; one entry per CDR3 protein. Among roughly 1,300,000 distinct CDR3 sequences listed, 59% were seen once. Sequencing was performed on blood. The origin of the receptors is a man younger than 30 in good health. Both conserved end residues are part of each CDR3. A D gene is named only where the DNA matches it firmly. Size tells how often a clone was seen (once, few, many) or the class of an expanded clone, and some rows leave it out.

cdr3_aa cdr3_nt j_call d_call v_call clone_size
CASSLLGPGLATDTQYF TGTGCCAGCAGCTTGTTGGGTCCGGGACTAGCAACAGATACGCAGTATTTT TRBJ2-3 TRBD2 TRBV7-2 -
CASSPRPFGNTIYF TGTGCCAGCAGCCCCCGACCGTTTGGAAACACCATATATTTT TRBJ1-3 - TRBV14 -
CSAKPPGSYYEQYF TGCAGTGCTAAACCTCCAGGGTCTTACTACGAGCAGTACTTC TRBJ2-7 - TRBV20-1 -
CATSSIPGAGEQYF TGTGCCACCAGCTCTATCCCAGGGGCGGGGGAGCAGTACTTC TRBJ2-4 - TRBV15 -
CASSKSGFSTDTQYF TGTGCCAGCAGCAAAAGCGGATTTTCCACAGATACGCAGTATTTT TRBJ2-3 - TRBV7-2 -
CSVTDRETSDTQYF TGCAGCGTAACGGACAGGGAGACGTCAGATACGCAGTATTTT TRBJ2-3 TRBD1 TRBV29-1 few
CASSQDPLLGQGDGNEQFF TGTGCCAGCAGCCAAGACCCCCTTCTCGGACAGGGCGACGGCAATGAGCAGTTCTTC TRBJ2-1 TRBD1 TRBV4-2 -
CASSPAGINEQYF TGTGCCAGCAGCCCGGCGGGGATCAACGAGCAGTACTTC TRBJ2-7 - TRBV7-6 -
CASSPNYGETQYF TGTGCCAGCTCACCAAACTATGGGGAGACCCAGTACTTC TRBJ2-5 - TRBV18 -
CATLALGYNEQFF TGTGCCACCCTAGCCCTGGGTTACAATGAGCAGTTCTTC TRBJ2-1 - TRBV10-3 -
CASSPRTTVYEQYF TGTGCCAGCAGTCCGCGGACAACGGTGTACGAGCAGTACTTC TRBJ2-7 - TRBV28 -
CASSGNRAPDTQYF TGTGCCAGCAGTGGGAACAGGGCTCCAGATACGCAGTATTTT TRBJ2-3 - TRBV12-3/TRBV12-4 -
CASSRLSQGNYGYTF TGTGCCAGCAGTAGGTTAAGCCAGGGGAACTATGGCTACACCTTC TRBJ1-2 - TRBV12-3/TRBV12-4 few
CASSYKADSYSYEQYF TGTGCCAGCAGTTATAAGGCGGACAGCTATTCCTACGAGCAGTACTTC TRBJ2-7 - TRBV6-5 few
CATSDGQTVFQETQYF TGTGCCACCAGTGATGGGCAGACAGTCTTCCAAGAGACCCAGTACTTC TRBJ2-5 - TRBV24-1 once
CASNLLGQGGQTQYF TGTGCCAGCAACCTGCTGGGACAGGGCGGGCAGACCCAGTACTTC TRBJ2-5 TRBD1 TRBV7-2 -
CASSLSSGSEQYF TGTGCCAGCAGTTTATCGTCGGGGAGCGAGCAGTACTTC TRBJ2-7 - TRBV27 -
CASRRRSDTEAFF TGTGCCAGTAGAAGGCGGTCGGACACTGAAGCTTTCTTT TRBJ1-1 - TRBV19 -
CASSHLQGGRNQPQHF TGCGCCAGCAGCCACCTACAAGGGGGTCGGAATCAGCCCCAGCATTTT TRBJ1-5 - TRBV4-1 -
CASSPRTEDNYGYTF TGCGCCAGCAGCCCCCGGACAGAGGATAACTATGGCTACACCTTC TRBJ1-2 - TRBV4-1 -
CASSSRTGEYDNSPLHF TGTGCCAGCAGCAGTCGGACAGGGGAGTATGATAATTCACCCCTCCACTTT TRBJ1-6 TRBD1 TRBV7-9 -
CASTRQRYEQYF TGTGCCAGCACCCGACAAAGGTACGAGCAGTACTTC TRBJ2-7 - TRBV12-3/TRBV12-4 -
CASNLGTSGIQNIQYF TGTGCCAGCAATCTGGGGACTAGCGGGATTCAAAACATTCAGTACTTC TRBJ2-4 TRBD2 TRBV6-1 few
CASSQTQGNEQFF TGCGCCAGCAGCCAGACACAGGGTAATGAGCAGTTCTTC TRBJ2-1 - TRBV4-1 -
CSAHAQGAPPEAFF TGCAGCGCCCATGCCCAGGGGGCGCCCCCTGAAGCTTTCTTT TRBJ1-1 TRBD1 TRBV29-1 -
CASKGPDTQYF TGTGCCAGCAAGGGGCCGGATACGCAGTATTTT TRBJ2-3 - TRBV6-6 -
CASSVGAGGMNIQYF TGTGCCAGCAGCGTAGGGGCGGGAGGCATGAACATTCAGTACTTC TRBJ2-4 TRBD2 TRBV9 -
CSVEDRTGDYGYTF TGCAGCGTTGAAGACAGGACAGGAGACTATGGCTACACCTTC TRBJ1-2 TRBD1 TRBV29-1 few
CAIRDSNNEQFF TGTGCCATCCGTGACTCAAACAATGAGCAGTTCTTC TRBJ2-1 - TRBV10-3 -
CSARDALGPHNEQFF TGCAGTGCTAGAGATGCCCTGGGGCCCCACAATGAGCAGTTCTTC TRBJ2-1 - TRBV20-1 -
CASSSGTGTFGQYF TGTGCCAGCAGCTCCGGGACGGGGACCTTCGGGCAGTACTTC TRBJ2-7 - TRBV5-5 -
CASSHPGANTEAFF TGTGCCAGCTCACACCCGGGGGCGAACACTGAAGCTTTCTTT TRBJ1-1 - TRBV18 -
CASSLSLTSEQFF TGTGCCAGCAGTTTATCGCTTACATCTGAGCAGTTCTTC TRBJ2-1 - TRBV27 -
CASSLGTGQNTEAFF TGTGCCAGCAGCTTAGGGACAGGGCAGAACACTGAAGCTTTCTTT TRBJ1-1 TRBD1 TRBV7-8 few
CASSHERAGGTSGNTIYF TGCGCCAGCAGCCACGAAAGGGCAGGGGGTACTTCTGGAAACACCATATATTTT TRBJ1-3 TRBD1 TRBV4-1 -
CSPRLVDSHEQYF TGCAGCCCCCGGTTAGTGGACAGCCACGAGCAGTACTTC TRBJ2-7 - TRBV29-1 -
CSAMRGQGSGYTF TGCAGTGCCATGCGGGGACAGGGGTCTGGCTACACCTTC TRBJ1-2 TRBD1 TRBV20-1 -
CASKSTVTGETQYF TGTGCCAGCAAGTCTACGGTTACGGGAGAGACCCAGTACTTC TRBJ2-5 - TRBV6-5 -
CASSVGDRPFYGYTF TGTGCCAGCAGCGTGGGGGACAGACCCTTCTATGGCTACACCTTC TRBJ1-2 TRBD1 TRBV9 -
CASSATSRTGGGNIQYF TGTGCCAGCAGTGCGACCAGCCGGACAGGGGGCGGAAACATTCAGTACTTC TRBJ2-4 TRBD1 TRBV27 few